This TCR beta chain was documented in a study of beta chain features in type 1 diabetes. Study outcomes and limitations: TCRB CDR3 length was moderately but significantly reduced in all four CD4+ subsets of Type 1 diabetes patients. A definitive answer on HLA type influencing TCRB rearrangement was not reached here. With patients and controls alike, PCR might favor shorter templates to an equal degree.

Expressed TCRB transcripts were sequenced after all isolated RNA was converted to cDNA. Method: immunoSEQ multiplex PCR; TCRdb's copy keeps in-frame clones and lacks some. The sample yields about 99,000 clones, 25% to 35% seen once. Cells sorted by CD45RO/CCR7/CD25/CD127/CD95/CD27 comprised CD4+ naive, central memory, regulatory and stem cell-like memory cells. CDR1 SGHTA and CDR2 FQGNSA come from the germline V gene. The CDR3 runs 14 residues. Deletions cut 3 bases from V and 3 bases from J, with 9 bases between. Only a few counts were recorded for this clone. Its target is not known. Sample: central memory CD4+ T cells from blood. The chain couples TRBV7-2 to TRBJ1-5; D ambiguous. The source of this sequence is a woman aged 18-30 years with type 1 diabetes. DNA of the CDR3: TGTGCCAGCAGCTTGCAATCTATCAATCAGCCCCAGCATTTT. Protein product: CASSLQSINQPQHF.